These 3 T cell receptor beta chains were sequenced from one sample in a study of vaccination and CD4 T cells after COVID-19. Cultured CD4+ T cell DNA underwent sequencing with the Oncomine TCR Beta short-read assay. MiXCR was run by TCRdb on the PCR reads, yielding one entry per CDR3 protein. The sample consists of approximately 15,000 distinct CDR3 sequences, under 50% of them appearing once. Documented treatment: roughly 11-day PBMC culture with coronavirus spike peptide pools or control peptides (ViraFEST assay). These receptors have no known antigen. The source material was CD4+ T cells from blood, cultured in vitro. The receptor set was obtained from a human donor who had recovered from COVID-19.

The chain joins TRBV20-1 to TRBJ2-3; 7 nucleotides agree with TRBD2. Unmatched junction bases numbered 17, after V lost 4 bases and J lost 4 bases. The germline V gene encodes CDR1 DFQATT and CDR2 SNEGSKA (reference sequence). This CDR3 comprises 17 residues. The DNA for the CDR3 is TGCAGTGCTAACCGCCAAAAAGGACTAGTCAACCCAGATACGCAGTATTTT. Translation gives CSANRQKGLVNPDTQYF.

The chain recombines TRBV20-1 with TRBJ2-6; a possible D gene is TRBD2 (6 bases). The CDR3 consists of 13 residues. V dropped 3 bases and J dropped 4 bases, with 7 bases sitting between them. The germline V gene has CDR1 DFQATT and CDR2 SNEGSKA (reference sequence). The CDR3 coding sequence is TGCAGTGCTAGGGCGGGGGGGGCCAACGTCCTGACTTTC. The encoded protein is CSARAGGANVLTF.

This sequence joins TRBV7-3 and TRBJ2-1; D gene uncertain. The CDR3 sequence is 15 residues long. Between the trimmed V and J ends, which lost 5 bases and 0 bases, there was a span of 11 bases. Per germline, CDR1 SGHTA and CDR2 FQGTGA. The CDR3 region is CASSRASSSYNEQFF. In DNA, the CDR3 is TGTGCCAGCAGCCGCGCTTCCAGCTCCTACAATGAGCAGTTCTTC.